This T cell receptor (beta chain) originates from a study of cytomegalovirus exposure and HLA in healthy donors (dated by TCRdb to 2016 to 2017). In the study overall: In an earlier analysis of some 610 of the donors, 250 to 350 Gb of sequence data and approximately 120 million unique TCR beta sequences from about 180 million T cells were reported. Roughly 300 gigabases of sequencing data and approximately 85 million unique TCR sequences were included in an early release covering about 620 HLA-typed donors. Of the roughly 400 genotyped donors, around 81% fell in the genetic ancestry cluster associated with self-reported Caucasian donors. The study was designed to test whether signatures of past pathogen exposure could be identified by cataloging public T cell receptors. The study used immunosequencing to profile the T cell repertoires of under 700 subjects and linked those repertoires to cytomegalovirus serostatus. Along with the approximately 700-subject first cohort, a separate validation cohort of around 110 different subjects was used. To predict cytomegalovirus infection status, the study combined high-throughput TCR immunosequencing, statistical association of individual TCRs with disease status, and machine learning. In a later analysis, previously published TCR beta repertoires from 600 to 850 donors were re-analyzed and high-resolution HLA genotyping was added so that TCR occurrence patterns could be studied. In the later analysis, no new phenotypic data were used to find candidate immune exposures; instead, reliance was placed on TCR beta sequences and their occurrence across donors. To decide whether each TCR beta V gene segment behaved as functional or pseudogenic, an earlier analysis of some 570 of the donors relied on high-throughput TCR beta sequencing. Donor age, sex, ethnicity and CMV serostatus were collected together with the repertoire data. Genome-wide SNP genotypes for about 55% of the 666 donors were used in a later genetic analysis, which treated that subset as a discovery cohort. All discovery cohort repertoires had been generated using a single sequencing platform. Both class I and class II loci were covered by HLA typing, at four-digit resolution. Typing coverage varied by locus: roughly 629-630 donors for A, B, C, DRB1 and DQB1; more than 500 for DQA1; about 590 for DPA1; more than 450 for DPB1. Four to six DR-DQ haplotypes were handled as single units for association and clustering, since linkage in the cohort was strong. On average, approximately 250,000 unique TCR beta nucleotide sequences were sequenced per donor among more than 350 genotyped donors of the cohort, with 15% to 20% of those sequences being non-productive. Points the paper makes about the study in general: The classifier was reported to diagnose cytomegalovirus status with high specificity and sensitivity in both the original cohort and the validation cohort. A later analysis reported that several top co-occurrence clusters appeared linked to parvovirus B19, influenza, CMV and Epstein-Barr virus. A cluster of highly shared sequence variants was judged likely to be a technical artifact of the sequencing pipeline. Presence/absence analyses assumed roughly uniform sequencing depth across donors, an assumption that may not hold. A later analysis found that most CMV-associated TCR beta chains appeared HLA-restricted, with HLA associations seemingly driven largely by CMV exposure. A further reported finding was that TCR beta sequences accurately predicted the HLA-A and HLA-B alleles for most subjects in the first cohort. When HLA alleles, especially DR and DQ, strongly co-occurred, TCR associations were difficult to assign to individual alleles. In an earlier analysis of approximately 590 of the donors, most TCR beta V segments appeared in productive rearrangements about 90% or about 30% of the time, broadly matching IMGT annotations. The authors suggested that the approach could potentially be extended to other disease states and immunological phenotypes. Because some donors lacked HLA typing at each locus, the association tests relied only on the typed subset. Three of the identified cytomegalovirus-associated TCR beta chains were confirmed in vitro to be specific for cytomegalovirus antigens. Some IMGT-functional V segments, including TRBV6-2 and TRBV6-3, could not be distinguished by the 87-base-pair reads and were therefore excluded. Correlated functional status among segregating V segments might be attributable to linkage disequilibrium, but an unknown experimental factor could not be ruled out. In the study, some 160 TCR beta chains were listed as associated with cytomegalovirus. A later genetic analysis reported fewer N-insertions in productive TCRs among donors in an Asian-associated ancestry cluster than the approximately 700-donor mean. According to a later analysis, TCR association rates differed among HLA loci, with DRB1 alleles showing the most associated TCRs and HLA-C alleles showing the fewest. Immune exposure information for the cohort was limited to CMV serostatus. Because counts were too low, 15 to 20 rarely observed V segments, including chromosome 9 orphons, were left out of the earlier analysis of 500 to 650 of the donors. In this cohort, only TCR beta chains were sequenced, and detectable features were limited by the absence of alpha or paired-chain data. In a later analysis, HLA-associated TCR beta chains were found to be more clonally expanded and to have lower generation probabilities than equally common non-associated chains. While some public TCRs were present in many individuals, most TCR sequences turned up only very rarely across donors. A later analysis associated about 17,000 TCR beta sequences with specific HLA alleles at a false discovery rate of 0.05. An association between a missense DCLRE1C variant and V-gene and J-gene trimming of TCR beta chains was found in a later genetic analysis and replicated in an independent cohort.

In total, roughly 670 healthy bone marrow donors made up the cohort. Cohort members were all nominally healthy when sampled, although unrecorded immune exposures were likely present. The donor was CMV seropositive and was included in the group of around 300 seropositive cohort members. Each donor provided a peripheral blood sample, and peripheral blood mononuclear cells were used for TCR beta sequencing. Genomic DNA was extracted from the blood cell samples with the Qiagen DNeasy Blood Extraction Kit. Library method: the immunoSEQ multiplex PCR assay. For the multiplex PCR, a mixture combining 60 forward primers for TCR Vbeta segments and 13 reverse primers for TCR Jbeta segments was used. The CDR3 region of rearranged TCR beta genes was amplified from genomic DNA with a multiplex PCR assay. The Illumina HiSeq System was used to sequence the amplified TCR beta libraries as 87-base-pair reads. As for the original processing: In a later analysis, approximately 74 million unique TCR beta chains were counted across the approximately 640 repertoires, and roughly 11 million of these chains were shared by at least two donors. To remove PCR and sequencing errors, raw reads were error-corrected and collapsed into unique sequences using a nearest-neighbor algorithm that merged closely related sequences. CDR3 sequences were aligned to IMGT reference sequences to assign V, D and J gene segments. For a sequence to be retained, a match of at least six nucleotides to both a V gene segment and a J gene segment was required. A rearrangement was called productive if the CDR3 had no stop codons and remained in frame with V and J, and every other rearrangement was called non-productive. Following IMGT convention, CDR3 was defined as the stretch from the second conserved V-encoded cysteine to the conserved J-encoded phenylalanine. Sequences without an unambiguous match to a single V gene segment were excluded from the earlier analysis of 450 to 650 of the donors. In an earlier analysis of approximately 590 of the donors, V segments were called functional above 56.7% productive rearrangements and were called segregating when the between-donor standard deviation exceeded 5%. To diagnose cytomegalovirus status from the catalog of TCR beta chain sequences, a statistical classification framework was built. A later analysis assigned V and J genes by comparing TCR nucleotide sequences with IMGT/GENE-DB human TR gene sequences. In a later analysis, CDR3 sequences and most-parsimonious VDJ recombination scenarios were assigned using the TCRdist pipeline. In a later analysis, each TCR beta chain was defined by its CDR3 amino acid sequence together with its V-gene family, and reads without a unique V-gene family were excluded. To address suspected cross-contamination and a sequencing artifact, a later analysis removed under 600 highly shared, low-generation-probability nucleotide sequences. For each public chain, a later analysis derived a clonal expansion index from normalized ranks of inferred template counts within each repertoire. In a later analysis, generation probabilities were computed with a VDJ recombination model fitted to out-of-frame rearrangements, and the resulting probabilities were checked against IGoR. A later analysis scored TCR-TCR, TCR-HLA and TCR-CMV co-occurrence with hypergeometric tests, applying a repertoire-size bias correction to TCR pairs. To estimate false discovery rates, a later analysis permuted the HLA or CMV assignments 20 times. In a later analysis, co-occurring TCRs were grouped using DBSCAN, with TCRdist sequence similarity added in when clustering inside HLA-allele-positive subsets. Repertoires with fewer than 30,000 or more than 120,000 public chains, plus five repertoires with anomalous nucleotide sharing, were excluded from co-occurrence clustering. The table comes from immuneACCESS by way of TCRdb, which keeps in-frame sequences with V and J called. Part of the clones is missing from these tables; in studies checked, under half for an unresolved V gene and the rest for unknown reasons. D and trimming were read from the DNA, whereas the V and J calls and clone size are those reported in that table. The sample profile shows over 150,000 clones; around three quarters of them were found once. Around 3.4% of the sample goes to the ten largest clones.

Note on this clone: Its target antigen remains unknown. Base-call qualities are not available, and no considerably larger clone is one nucleotide away.

Based on the germline V gene, the CDR1 and CDR2 sequences are LGHNA and YSLEER. The CDR3, cysteine through phenylalanine, is 14 amino acids long. CDR3 DNA is the only sequence kept; it has 42 bases, read in frame from the first base. Trimming costs V 5 bases and J 4 bases, and their ends lie 12 bases apart. Recombination linked TRBV4-3 to TRBJ1-3; the D gene is perhaps TRBD1, from 6 matching bases. The material sequenced was PBMCs. The clonotype was recovered from a man younger than 45 in good health and CMV-seropositive. The DNA sequence is given as TGCGCCAGCAGCGTCATAACAGGGGGAAACACCATATATTTT. Translation gives CASSVITGGNTIYF.